A single sample is the source of the 5 T cell receptor beta chains below, sequenced in a study of T cell changes during pregnancy in multiple sclerosis. Generated by immunoSEQ multiplex PCR, the TCRdb table keeps only in-frame clones and is missing some. The sample contains 35,000 or so clones, roughly nine tenths of which appear only once. This specimen was CD4+ T cells from peripheral blood mononuclear cells, taken after pregnancy. These receptors originate from a female donor in good health, enrolled as a control in a pregnancy study.

V and J are TRBV6-6 and TRBJ2-7, with 13 positions matching TRBD2. Germline loops: CDR1 MNHNY, CDR2 SVGAGI (reference sequence). The CDR3 runs 16 residues. J lost 4 bases, V lost 7 bases, and 10 bases had no gene match. The CDR3 protein is CASTDPGLAGVYEQYF. The DNA for the CDR3 is TGTGCCAGCACCGACCCTGGACTAGCGGGAGTGTACGAGCAGTACTTC.

The genes are TRBV4-1 and TRBJ2-3; D may be TRBD2 (7 bases). Germline CDR1 reads MGHRA; CDR2 reads YSYEKL. Trimming pared 2 bases from V and 5 bases from J, leaving 17 bases between. The CDR3 covers 16 residues. The CDR3 here is CASSQPVPGGGDTQYF. CDR3 nucleotide sequence: TGCGCCAGCAGCCAACCAGTACCGGGGGGCGGAGATACGCAGTATTTT.

The V and J genes are TRBV7-3 and TRBJ2-3; 7 nucleotides match TRBD2. In germline, CDR1 is SGHTA, CDR2 FQGTGA. Trimming cost V 2 bases and J 1 base; bases outside gene matches: 3. There are 15 residues in the CDR3. CDR3 residues: CASSLGLVGTDTQYF. CDR3 DNA sequence: TGTGCCAGCAGCTTAGGACTAGTTGGCACAGATACGCAGTATTTT.

This chain links TRBV4-2 with TRBJ2-1, with 7 bases lining up with TRBD2. CDR1 and CDR2 from the germline V gene are LGHNA and YNFKEQ. V lost 0 bases, J lost 4 bases, and 6 bases stayed unmatched. CDR3 length: 16 amino acids. The CDR3 DNA reads as TGTGCCAGCAGCCAAGAAGCGACTAGCCAATACAATGAGCAGTTCTTC. Its translation is CASSQEATSQYNEQFF.

This chain links TRBV6-6 with TRBJ1-1, with TRBD1 as a possible D gene (6 bases). This CDR3 region has 12 residues. V lost 2 bases and J lost 5, with 6 bases in between. The V gene's germline CDR1 is MNHNY and CDR2 SVGAGI (reference sequence). CDR3 in amino acids: CASSYDRTEAFF. The CDR3 nucleotides are TGTGCCAGCAGTTACGACAGGACTGAAGCTTTCTTT.